Each of the 9 T cell receptor beta chains below was sequenced from the same sample in a study of CD8+CD57+ T cells in acquired aplastic anemia. Template material for TCR beta VDJ and CDR3 profiling consisted of genomic DNA. MiXCR, run by TCRdb on the reads, gives a single entry per CDR3 protein. The sample contains about 420,000 distinct CDR3 sequences, approximately 70% of which appear only once. Sample: sorted CD4+, CD8+, or CD8+CD57+ T cells (not recorded which) from PBMCs. The receptors shown here come from a human donor in good health, serving as a control.

A word on this clonotype: The CDR3 carries no conserved terminal phenylalanine or tryptophan, so it likely arises from a read error. The DNA is left out, because the CDR3 cannot be placed on it with certainty; the CDR3 is given as TCRdb lists it. The J gene is TRBJ1-2, the V gene TRBV7-2. The CDR3 region is 13 residues in length, termini included. Germline V gene data show CDR1 as SGHTA and CDR2 as FQGNSA. The CDR3 sequence is CASSLGQMDGVSL.

Details on this clonotype: Germline is not matched at one junction end, which may reflect a read error. The rearrangement joins TRBV7-7 to TRBJ2-2, with a tentative D call TRBD2 (6 bases). The CDR3 length is 14 residues. Germline V CDR1 and CDR2: SSHAT, FNYEAQ (reference sequence). The CDR3 loop is CASGGAQEPCEQYF. The CDR3, as DNA: TGTGCCAGCGGCGGGGCGCAGGAGCCCTGCGAGCAGTACTTT.

The chain couples TRBV5-1 to TRBJ2-7; D might be TRBD1 (5 bases). V was shortened by 2 bases and J by 9 bases, with 15 bases between the two germline ends. The length of the CDR3 is 13 residues. The V gene's germline CDR1 is SGHRS and CDR2 YFSETQ. CDR3 DNA sequence: TGCGCCAGCAGCTTCGAGACGGCTGGGGCGCAGTACTTC. Its protein product is CASSFETAGAQYF.

The rearrangement uses TRBV9 and TRBJ2-7, with D possibly called TRBD1 or TRBD2 (5 bases each). Germline V lookup: CDR1 SGDLS, CDR2 YYNGEE. CDR3 length: 15 residues. V dropped 4 bases and J dropped 7 bases, with 21 bases sitting between them. Written as DNA, the CDR3 is TGTGCCAGCAGCTCCGATGGGGGAGCGAACAATGAGCAGTACTTC. Translated: CASSSDGGANNEQYF.

The chain employs TRBV11-2 and TRBJ2-1, with a tentative D call TRBD1 (6 bases). This CDR3 is built from 13 residues. Germline values: CDR1 SGHAT, CDR2 FQNNGV. V shed 11 bases and J shed 8 bases, with 19 bases lying between them. The CDR3: CARRKTGYDEQFF. DNA for the CDR3: TGTGCCCGCCGCAAAACAGGGTACGATGAGCAGTTCTTC.

Remarks on this clonotype: A junction boundary mismatches the germline segment, possibly from a read error. The chain carries TRBV12-3 or TRBV12-4 and TRBJ1-2, with D perhaps matching TRBD1 (5 bases). The CDR3 totals 14 residues. CDR3 in amino acids: CASSSVEGRYAYTF. CDR3 nucleotides: TGTGCCAGCAGTTCCGTAGAGGGGCGATATGCCTACACCTTC.

The chain links TRBV24-1 to TRBJ2-5; 9 bases match TRBD1. This CDR3 has 15 amino acids. Trimming at V came to 5 bases and at J to 2 bases, leaving 5 bases not matched to a gene. Germline V CDR1 and CDR2: KGHDR, SFDVKD. This CDR3 reads CATSGRTGAQETQYF. The CDR3 DNA is TGTGCCACCAGTGGTAGGACAGGGGCTCAAGAGACCCAGTACTTC.

Note on this clonotype: One end of the junction varies from germline; a read error may be responsible. The J gene is TRBJ2-7, the V gene TRBV9; 7 bases line up with TRBD2. Germline V lookup: CDR1 SGDLS, CDR2 YYNGEE. This CDR3 is built from 13 residues. The CDR3 region is CASSGGEGLYEQF. The DNA of the CDR3 is TGTGCCAGCAGCGGAGGGGAGGGGCTCTACGAGCAGTTC.

The chain is built from TRBV7-2 and TRBJ2-5, with D maybe TRBD2 (5 bases). The CDR3 sequence is 18 residues long. In germline, CDR1 is SGHTA, CDR2 FQGNSA. Trimming cost V 5 bases and J 5 bases, with 27 bases left between them. The CDR3 DNA sequence: TGTGCCAGCAGCCCCGTCGTAGACCTGACCGGGGAGCTGGAGACCCAGTACTTC. This translates into CASSPVVDLTGELETQYF.